The present T cell receptor (beta chain) was sequenced within a study of T cell responses to AZD1222 COVID-19 vaccine. Study details: Analyses pooled second doses at about 4 or about 12 weeks. Study conclusions and caveats: Possibly, clonal diversity was underestimated; donors were largely white British and included more females. Scientists sampled the repertoires only once the peak T cell response had passed. Increases in Spike-specific TCR breadth and depth were seen after two AZD1222 doses.

Turning to this clone: The antigen is undetermined.

Germline V CDR1 and CDR2: SEHNR, FQNEAQ (reference sequence). This CDR3 spans 13 amino acids. V gave up 2 bases and J gave up 8 bases, with 9 bases separating them. TCRdb's table, derived via immunoSEQ multiplex PCR, lists solely in-frame clones and lacks some. The sample contains tens of thousands of clones, approximately 90% of which appear only once. The V call is TRBV7-9, the J call TRBJ1-4; D uncertain. This TCR was sampled from an adult in good health. Sequencing was performed on peripheral blood, taken on day 0 of AZD1222 vaccination. CDR3 region: CASSLRVREKLFF. CDR3 nucleotide sequence: TGTGCCAGCAGCTTACGGGTTAGGGAAAAACTGTTTTTT.